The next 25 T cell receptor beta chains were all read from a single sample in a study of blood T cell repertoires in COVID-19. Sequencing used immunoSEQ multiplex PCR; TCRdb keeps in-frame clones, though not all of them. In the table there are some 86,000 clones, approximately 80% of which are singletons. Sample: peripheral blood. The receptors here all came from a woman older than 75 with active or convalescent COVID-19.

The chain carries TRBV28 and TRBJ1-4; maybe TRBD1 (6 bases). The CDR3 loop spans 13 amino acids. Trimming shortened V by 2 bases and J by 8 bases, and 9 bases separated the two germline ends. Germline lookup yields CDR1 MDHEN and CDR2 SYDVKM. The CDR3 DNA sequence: TGTGCCAGCAGTTTAGGCAGGGGCGAAAAACTGTTTTTT. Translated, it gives CASSLGRGEKLFF.

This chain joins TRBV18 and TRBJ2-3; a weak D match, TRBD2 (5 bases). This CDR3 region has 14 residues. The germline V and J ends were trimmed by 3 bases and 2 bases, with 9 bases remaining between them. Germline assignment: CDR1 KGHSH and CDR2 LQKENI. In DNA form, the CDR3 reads TGTGCCAGCTCACCTTTAGCGATCACAGATACGCAGTATTTT. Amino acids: CASSPLAITDTQYF.

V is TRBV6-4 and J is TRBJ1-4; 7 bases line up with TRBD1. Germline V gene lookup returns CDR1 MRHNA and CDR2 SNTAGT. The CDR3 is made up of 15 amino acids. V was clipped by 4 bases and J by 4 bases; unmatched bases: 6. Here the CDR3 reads CASSAETGFNEKLFF. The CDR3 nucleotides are TGTGCCAGCAGTGCCGAGACAGGGTTTAATGAAAAACTGTTTTTT.

CDR3 sequence: CASRSRDRGLGTNEKLFF. CDR3 coding DNA: TGTGCCAGCAGATCCCGGGACAGGGGGCTGGGGACTAATGAAAAACTGTTTTTT. The V and J genes are TRBV5-6 and TRBJ1-4, with TRBD1 matching over 12 bases. This CDR3 is 18 amino acids long. V was pared by 5 bases and J by 2 bases, with 10 bases of the junction left unmatched. Germline V CDR1 and CDR2: SGHDT, YYEEEE.

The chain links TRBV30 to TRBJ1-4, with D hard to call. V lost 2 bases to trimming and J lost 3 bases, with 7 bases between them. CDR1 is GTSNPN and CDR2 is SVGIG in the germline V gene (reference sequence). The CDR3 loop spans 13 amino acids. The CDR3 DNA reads TGTGCCTGGAGTCTGGAGTCTAATGAAAAACTGTTTTTT. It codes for CAWSLESNEKLFF.

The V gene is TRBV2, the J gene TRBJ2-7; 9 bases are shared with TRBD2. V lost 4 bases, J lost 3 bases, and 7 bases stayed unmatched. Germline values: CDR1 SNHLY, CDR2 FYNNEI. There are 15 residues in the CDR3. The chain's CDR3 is CASSGSLAGNYEQYF. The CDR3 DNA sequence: TGTGCCAGCAGTGGCAGTCTAGCGGGGAACTACGAGCAGTACTTC.

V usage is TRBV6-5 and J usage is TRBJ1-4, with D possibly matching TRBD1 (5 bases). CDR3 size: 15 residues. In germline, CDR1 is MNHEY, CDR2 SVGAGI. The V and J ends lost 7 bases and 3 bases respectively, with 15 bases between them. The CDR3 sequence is CASTLGWGANEKLFF. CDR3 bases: TGTGCCAGCACTCTAGGTTGGGGGGCTAATGAAAAACTGTTTTTT.

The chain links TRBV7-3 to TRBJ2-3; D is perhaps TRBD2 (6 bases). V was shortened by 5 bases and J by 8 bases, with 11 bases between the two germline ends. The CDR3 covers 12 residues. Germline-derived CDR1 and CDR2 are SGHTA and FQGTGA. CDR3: CASSLLGGTQYF. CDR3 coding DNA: TGTGCCAGCAGCCTATTGGGGGGTACGCAGTATTTT.

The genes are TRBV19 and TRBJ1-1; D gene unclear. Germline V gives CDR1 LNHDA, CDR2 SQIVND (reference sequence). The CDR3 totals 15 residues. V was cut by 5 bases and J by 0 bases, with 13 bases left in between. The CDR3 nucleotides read TGTGCCAGTAGTGACCATCGCGAGGTGAACACTGAAGCTTTCTTT. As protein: CASSDHREVNTEAFF.

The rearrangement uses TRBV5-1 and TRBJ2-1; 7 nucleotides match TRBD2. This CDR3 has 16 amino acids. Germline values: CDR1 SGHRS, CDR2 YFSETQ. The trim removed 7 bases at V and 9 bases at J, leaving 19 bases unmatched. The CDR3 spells CASYLVIGGSRGEQFF. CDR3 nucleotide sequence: TGCGCCAGCTACCTTGTGATTGGCGGGAGTCGTGGTGAGCAGTTCTTC.

The CDR3 nucleotides read TGTGCCAGCAGCGAGCCCCGGGACAGGGAGGGAGAGACCCAGTACTTC. Amino acids: CASSEPRDREGETQYF. This chain links TRBV5-4 with TRBJ2-5; TRBD1 agrees at 9 bases. The CDR3 covers 16 residues. Per germline, CDR1 SGHNT and CDR2 YYREEE (reference sequence). J gave up 4 bases and V 4 bases, and 11 bases lay outside the gene matches. The full variable domain, rest sourced from reference TRBV5-4 and TRBJ2-5, is ETGVTQSPTHLIKTRGQQVTLRCSSQSGHNTVSWYQQALGQGPQFIFQYYREEENGRGNFPPRFSGLQFPNYSSELNVNALELDDSALYLCASSEPRDREGETQYFGPGTRLLVL.

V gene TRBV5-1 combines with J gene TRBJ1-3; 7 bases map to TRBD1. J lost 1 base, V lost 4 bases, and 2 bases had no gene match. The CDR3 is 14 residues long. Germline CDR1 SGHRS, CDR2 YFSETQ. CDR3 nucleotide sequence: TGCGCCAGCAGCCAGGACAGGTCTGGAAACACCATATATTTT. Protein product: CASSQDRSGNTIYF.

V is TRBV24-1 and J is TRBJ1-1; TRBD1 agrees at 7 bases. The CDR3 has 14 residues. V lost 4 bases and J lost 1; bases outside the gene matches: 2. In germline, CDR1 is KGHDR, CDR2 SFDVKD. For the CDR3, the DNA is TGTGCCACCAGTGAAGGGACAGCGAACACTGAAGCTTTCTTT. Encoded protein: CATSEGTANTEAFF.

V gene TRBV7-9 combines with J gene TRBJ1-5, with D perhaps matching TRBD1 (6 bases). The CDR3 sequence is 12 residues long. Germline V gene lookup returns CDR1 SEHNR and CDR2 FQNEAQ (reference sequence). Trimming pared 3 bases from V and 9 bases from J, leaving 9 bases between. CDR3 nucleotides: TGTGCCAGCAGCTTTGAACAGGGGCCCCAGCATTTT. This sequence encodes CASSFEQGPQHF.

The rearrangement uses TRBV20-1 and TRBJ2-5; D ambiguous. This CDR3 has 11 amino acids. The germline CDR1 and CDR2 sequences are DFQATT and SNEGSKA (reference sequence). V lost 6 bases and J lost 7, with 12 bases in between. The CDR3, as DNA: TGCAGTGCCCAAGAAGAGAGGACCCAGTACTTC. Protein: CSAQEERTQYF.

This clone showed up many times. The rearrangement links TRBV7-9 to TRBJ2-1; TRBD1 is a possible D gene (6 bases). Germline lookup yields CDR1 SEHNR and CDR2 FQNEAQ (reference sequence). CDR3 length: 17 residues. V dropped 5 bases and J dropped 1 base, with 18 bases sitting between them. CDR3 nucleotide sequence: TGTGCCAGCAGCCCGGCCGGCAGGGGTGATTCCTACAATGAGCAGTTCTTC. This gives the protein CASSPAGRGDSYNEQFF.

As DNA, the CDR3 is TGTGCCAGCAGTCCGTCTTCTACAGATACGCAGTATTTT. It translates to CASSPSSTDTQYF. The gene calls are TRBV28 and TRBJ2-3; D is ambiguous. The length of the CDR3 is 13 residues. V gave up 5 bases and J gave up 3 bases, with 9 bases separating them. Germline CDR1 and CDR2: MDHEN and SYDVKM.

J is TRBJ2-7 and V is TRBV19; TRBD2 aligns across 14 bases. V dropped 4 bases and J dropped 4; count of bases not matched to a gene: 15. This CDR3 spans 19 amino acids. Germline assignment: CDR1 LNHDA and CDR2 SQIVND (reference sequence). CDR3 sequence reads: CASSTLLPGLAGVSYEQYF. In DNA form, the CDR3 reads TGTGCCAGTAGTACCTTATTGCCGGGACTAGCGGGAGTATCGTACGAGCAGTACTTC.

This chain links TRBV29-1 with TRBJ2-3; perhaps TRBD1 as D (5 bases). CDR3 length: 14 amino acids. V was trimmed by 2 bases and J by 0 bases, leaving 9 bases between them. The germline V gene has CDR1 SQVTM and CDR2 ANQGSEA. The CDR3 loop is CSVEPQASTDTQYF. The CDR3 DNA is TGCAGCGTTGAACCACAGGCTAGCACAGATACGCAGTATTTT.

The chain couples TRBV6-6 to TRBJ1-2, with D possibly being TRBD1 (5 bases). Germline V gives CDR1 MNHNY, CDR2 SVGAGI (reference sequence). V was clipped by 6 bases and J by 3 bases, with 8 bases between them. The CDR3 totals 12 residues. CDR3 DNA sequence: TGTGCCAGCAGCGACAGCTACTATGGCTACACCTTC. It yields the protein CASSDSYYGYTF.

Here the CDR3 DNA reads TGTGCCACCAGCAGAGATAAGGGGAGGTTTCGACAGCTCCAAGAGACCCAGTACTTC. It codes for CATSRDKGRFRQLQETQYF. V gene TRBV15 combines with J gene TRBJ2-5; D may be TRBD2 (6 bases). Trimming took 0 bases from V and 1 from J, leaving 21 bases between them. The CDR3 totals 19 residues. Germline-derived CDR1 and CDR2 are LNHNV and YYDKDF (reference sequence).

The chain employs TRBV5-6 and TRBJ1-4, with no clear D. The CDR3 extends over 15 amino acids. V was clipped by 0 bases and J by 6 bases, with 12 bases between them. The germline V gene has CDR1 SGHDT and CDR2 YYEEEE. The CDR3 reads CASSLGRVWDEKLFF. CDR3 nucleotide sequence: TGTGCCAGCAGCTTGGGCCGGGTCTGGGATGAAAAACTGTTTTTT.

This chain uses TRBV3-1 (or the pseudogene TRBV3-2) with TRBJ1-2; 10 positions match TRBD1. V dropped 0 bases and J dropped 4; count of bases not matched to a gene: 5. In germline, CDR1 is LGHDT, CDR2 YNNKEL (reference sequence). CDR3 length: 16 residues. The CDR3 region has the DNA TGTGCCAGCAGCCAAGATTGGACAGGGGGGAGCTATGGCTACACCTTC. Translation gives CASSQDWTGGSYGYTF.

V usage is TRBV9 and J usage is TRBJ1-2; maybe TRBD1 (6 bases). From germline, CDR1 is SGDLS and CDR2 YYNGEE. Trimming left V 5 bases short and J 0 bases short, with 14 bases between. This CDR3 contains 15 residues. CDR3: CASSVTGSPNYGYTF. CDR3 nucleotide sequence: TGTGCCAGCAGTGTTACAGGGTCGCCTAACTATGGCTACACCTTC.

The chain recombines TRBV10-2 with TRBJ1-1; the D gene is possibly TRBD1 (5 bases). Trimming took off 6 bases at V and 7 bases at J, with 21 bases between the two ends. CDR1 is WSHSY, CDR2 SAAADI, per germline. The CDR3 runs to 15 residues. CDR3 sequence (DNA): TGCGCCAGCAGCCCCAGGGTAAATAGCTTTGGTGAAGCTTTCTTT. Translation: CASSPRVNSFGEAFF.